The TCR beta chain under discussion was sequenced for a study of T-cell memory formation after mild COVID-19. General study findings and limits: Later expanders leaned CD4+, whereas clones that contracted between day 15 and 85 were balanced CD4/CD8. Cross-reactive memory seemingly joined, as some responding clones were found in pre-infection memory. Among CD4+ contracting clones, most were CM and EM, and CD8+ ones EMRA.

TCRdb re-called the 5' RACE reads with MiXCR, one entry per CDR3 protein. Of around 120,000 distinct CDR3 sequences in the sample, about 16% were seen once. This clonotype was counted between two and nine times. Its matching antigen is unknown. Germline-derived CDR1 and CDR2 are MDHEN and SYDVKM. Between the trimmed V and J ends, which lost 7 bases and 7 bases, there was a span of 13 bases. This CDR3 region has 12 residues. The clonotype was recovered from an adult woman who had mild COVID-19 (a few samples of this study predate the infection). Cell type and time point are not known. This chain connects TRBV28 to TRBJ1-1, with D maybe TRBD1 (6 bases). The specimen was PBMCs or a T cell subset sorted from them (not recorded which). CDR3: CASKGVSFEAFF. In DNA form, the CDR3 reads TGTGCCAGCAAGGGGGTCTCGTTTGAAGCTTTCTTT. The variable domain in full, completed from reference TRBV28 and TRBJ1-1, reads DVKVTQSSRYLVKRTGEKVFLECVQDMDHENMFWYRQDPGLGLRLIYFSYDVKMKEKGDIPEGYSVSREKKERFSLILESASTNQTSMYLCASKGVSFEAFFGQGTRLTVV.